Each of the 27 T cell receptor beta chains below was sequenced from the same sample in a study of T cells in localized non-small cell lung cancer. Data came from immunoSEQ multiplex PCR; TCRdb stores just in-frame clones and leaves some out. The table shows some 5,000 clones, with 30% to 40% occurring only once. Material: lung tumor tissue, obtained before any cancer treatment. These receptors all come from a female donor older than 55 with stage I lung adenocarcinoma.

CDR3 DNA sequence: TGCAGCGTTGTTTTCTGGGCTCAGAGCACTGAAGCTTTCTTT. As protein: CSVVFWAQSTEAFF. The chain has TRBV29-1 and TRBJ1-1; no clear D. Per germline, CDR1 SQVTM and CDR2 ANQGSEA. V lost 4 bases and J lost 4, with 16 bases in between. CDR3 length equals 14 residues.

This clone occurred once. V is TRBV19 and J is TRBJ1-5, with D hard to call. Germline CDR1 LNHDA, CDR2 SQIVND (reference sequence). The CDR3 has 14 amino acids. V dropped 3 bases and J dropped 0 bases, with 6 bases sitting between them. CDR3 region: CASSILASNQPQHF. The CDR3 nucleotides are TGTGCCAGTAGTATTTTGGCTAGCAATCAGCCCCAGCATTTT. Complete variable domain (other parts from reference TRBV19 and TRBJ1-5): DGGITQSPKYLFRKEGQNVTLSCEQNLNHDAMYWYRQDPGQGLRLIYYSQIVNDFQKGDIAEGYSVSREKKESFPLTVTSAQKNPTAFYLCASSILASNQPQHFGDGTRLSIL.

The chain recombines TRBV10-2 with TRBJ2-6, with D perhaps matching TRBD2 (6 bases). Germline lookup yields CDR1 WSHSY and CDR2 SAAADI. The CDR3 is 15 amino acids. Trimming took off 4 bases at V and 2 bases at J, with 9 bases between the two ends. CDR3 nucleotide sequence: TGCGCCAGCAGTGCCGCGGGGACTGGGGCCAACGTCCTGACTTTC. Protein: CASSAAGTGANVLTF.

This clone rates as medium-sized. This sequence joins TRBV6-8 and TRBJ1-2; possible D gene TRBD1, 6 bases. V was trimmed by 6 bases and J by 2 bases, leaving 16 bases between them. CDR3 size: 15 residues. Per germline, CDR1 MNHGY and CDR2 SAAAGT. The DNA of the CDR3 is TGTGCCAGCAGGAGGATACAGGGCCCGAACTATGGCTACACCTTC. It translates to CASRRIQGPNYGYTF.

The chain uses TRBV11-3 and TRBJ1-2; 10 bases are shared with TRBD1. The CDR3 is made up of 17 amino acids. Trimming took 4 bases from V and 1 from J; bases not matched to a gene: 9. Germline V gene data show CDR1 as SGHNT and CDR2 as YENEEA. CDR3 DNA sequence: TGTGCCAGCAGCTCGAGACAGGGGGCGAATGGTAACTATGGCTACACCTTC. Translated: CASSSRQGANGNYGYTF.

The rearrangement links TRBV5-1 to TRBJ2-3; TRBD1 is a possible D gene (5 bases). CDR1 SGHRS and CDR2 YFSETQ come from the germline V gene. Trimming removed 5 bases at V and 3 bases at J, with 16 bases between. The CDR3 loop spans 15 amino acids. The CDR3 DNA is TGCGCCAGCAGTTTACAAGGGGCTTTAACAGATACGCAGTATTTT. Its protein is CASSLQGALTDTQYF.

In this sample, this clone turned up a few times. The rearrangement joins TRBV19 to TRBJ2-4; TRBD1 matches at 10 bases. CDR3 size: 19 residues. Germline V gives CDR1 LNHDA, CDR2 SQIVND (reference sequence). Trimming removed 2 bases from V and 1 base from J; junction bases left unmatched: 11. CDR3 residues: CASSISRDRGSTAKNIQYF. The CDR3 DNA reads TGTGCCAGTAGTATATCCAGGGACAGGGGATCGACGGCCAAAAACATTCAGTACTTC. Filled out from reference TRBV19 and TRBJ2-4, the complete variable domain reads DGGITQSPKYLFRKEGQNVTLSCEQNLNHDAMYWYRQDPGQGLRLIYYSQIVNDFQKGDIAEGYSVSREKKESFPLTVTSAQKNPTAFYLCASSISRDRGSTAKNIQYFGAGTRLSVL.

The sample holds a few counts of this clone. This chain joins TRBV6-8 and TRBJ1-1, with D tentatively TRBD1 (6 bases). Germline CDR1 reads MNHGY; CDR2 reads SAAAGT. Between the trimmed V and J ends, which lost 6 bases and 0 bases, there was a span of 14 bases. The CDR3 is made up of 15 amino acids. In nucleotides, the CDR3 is TGTGCCAGCAGCCCCGCCGACAGGATGAACACTGAAGCTTTCTTT. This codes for CASSPADRMNTEAFF.

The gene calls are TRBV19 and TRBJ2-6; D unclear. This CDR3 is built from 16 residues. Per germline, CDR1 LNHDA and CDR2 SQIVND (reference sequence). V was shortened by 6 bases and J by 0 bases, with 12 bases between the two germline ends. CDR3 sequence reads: CASSRTTGSGANVLTF. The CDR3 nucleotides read TGTGCCAGTAGCCGGACGACCGGCTCTGGGGCCAACGTCCTGACTTTC.

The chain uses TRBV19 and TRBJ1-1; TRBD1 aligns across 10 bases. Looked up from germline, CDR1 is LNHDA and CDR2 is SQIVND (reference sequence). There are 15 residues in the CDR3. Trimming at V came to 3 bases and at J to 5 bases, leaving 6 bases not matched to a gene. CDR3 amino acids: CASSIGQGVGTEAFF. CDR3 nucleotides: TGTGCCAGTAGTATCGGACAGGGGGTGGGGACTGAAGCTTTCTTT.

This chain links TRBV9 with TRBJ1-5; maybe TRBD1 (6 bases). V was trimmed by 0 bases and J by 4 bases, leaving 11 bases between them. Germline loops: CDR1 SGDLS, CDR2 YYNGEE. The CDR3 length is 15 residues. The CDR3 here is CASSVEGEGNQPQHF. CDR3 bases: TGTGCCAGCAGCGTAGAGGGGGAAGGAAATCAGCCCCAGCATTTT. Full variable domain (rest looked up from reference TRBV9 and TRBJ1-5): DSGVTQTPKHLITATGQRVTLRCSPRSGDLSVYWYQQSLDQGLQFLIQYYNGEERAKGNILERFSAQQFPDLHSELNLSSLELGDSALYFCASSVEGEGNQPQHFGDGTRLSIL.

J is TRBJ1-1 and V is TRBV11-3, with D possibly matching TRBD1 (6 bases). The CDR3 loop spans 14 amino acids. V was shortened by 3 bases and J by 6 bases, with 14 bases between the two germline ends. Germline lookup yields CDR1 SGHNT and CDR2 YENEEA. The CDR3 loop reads CASSFGGRGPEAFF. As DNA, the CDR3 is TGTGCCAGCAGCTTCGGGGGGCGCGGGCCTGAAGCTTTCTTT.

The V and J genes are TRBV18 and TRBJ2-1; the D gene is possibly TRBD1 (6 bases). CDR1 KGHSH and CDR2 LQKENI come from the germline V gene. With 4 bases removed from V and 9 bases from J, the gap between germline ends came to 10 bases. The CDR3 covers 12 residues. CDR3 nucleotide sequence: TGTGCCAGCTCACGAGAAGGGGGTGAGCAGTTCTTC. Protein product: CASSREGGEQFF.

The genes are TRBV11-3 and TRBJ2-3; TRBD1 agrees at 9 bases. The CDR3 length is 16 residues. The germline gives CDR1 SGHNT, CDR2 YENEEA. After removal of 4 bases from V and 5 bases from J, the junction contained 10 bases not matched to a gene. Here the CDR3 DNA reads TGTGCCAGCAGCTCACCTCGAGGGACAGGGAGAGATACGCAGTATTTT. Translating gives CASSSPRGTGRDTQYF. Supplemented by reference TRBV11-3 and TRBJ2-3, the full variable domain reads EAGVVQSPRYKIIEKKQPVAFWCNPISGHNTLYWYLQNLGQGPELLIRYENEEAVDDSQLPKDRFSAERLKGVDSTLKIQPAELGDSAVYLCASSSPRGTGRDTQYFGPGTRLTVL.

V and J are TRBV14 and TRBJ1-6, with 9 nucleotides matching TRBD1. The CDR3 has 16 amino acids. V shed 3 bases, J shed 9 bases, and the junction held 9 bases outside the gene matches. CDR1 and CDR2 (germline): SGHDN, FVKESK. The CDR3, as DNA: TGTGCCAGCAGCCAGGGGACCGGGACAGGGCTTTCACCCCTCCACTTT. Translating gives CASSQGTGTGLSPLHF. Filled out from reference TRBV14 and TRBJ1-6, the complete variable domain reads EAGVTQFPSHSVIEKGQTVTLRCDPISGHDNLYWYRRVMGKEIKFLLHFVKESKQDESGMPNNRFLAERTGGTYSTLKVQPAELEDSGVYFCASSQGTGTGLSPLHFGNGTRLTVT.

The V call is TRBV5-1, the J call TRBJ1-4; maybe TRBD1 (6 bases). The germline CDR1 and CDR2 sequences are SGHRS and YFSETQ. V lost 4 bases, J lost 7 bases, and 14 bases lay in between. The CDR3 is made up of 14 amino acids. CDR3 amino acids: CASSMDSGGEKLFF. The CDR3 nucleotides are TGCGCCAGCAGCATGGACAGCGGGGGTGAAAAACTGTTTTTT.

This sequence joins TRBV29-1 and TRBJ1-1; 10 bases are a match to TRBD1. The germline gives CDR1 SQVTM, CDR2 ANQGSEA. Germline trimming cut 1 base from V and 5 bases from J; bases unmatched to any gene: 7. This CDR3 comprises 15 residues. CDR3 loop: CSVEVLGQGTTEAFF. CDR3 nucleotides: TGCAGCGTTGAAGTTTTGGGACAGGGGACGACTGAAGCTTTCTTT.

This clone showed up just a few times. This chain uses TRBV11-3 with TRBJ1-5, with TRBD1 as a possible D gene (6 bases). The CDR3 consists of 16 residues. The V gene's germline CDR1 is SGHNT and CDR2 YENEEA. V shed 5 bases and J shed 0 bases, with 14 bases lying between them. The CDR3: CASSEGQTHSNQPQHF. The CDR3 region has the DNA TGTGCCAGCAGCGAAGGACAGACCCATAGCAATCAGCCCCAGCATTTT.

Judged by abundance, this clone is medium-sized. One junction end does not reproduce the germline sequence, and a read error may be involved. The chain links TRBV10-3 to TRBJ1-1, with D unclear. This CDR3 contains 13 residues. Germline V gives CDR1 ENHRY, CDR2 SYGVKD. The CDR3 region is CASSASVNTEAFF. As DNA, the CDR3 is TGTGCCAGCAGTGCGTCGGTGAACACTGAAGCTTTCTTT.

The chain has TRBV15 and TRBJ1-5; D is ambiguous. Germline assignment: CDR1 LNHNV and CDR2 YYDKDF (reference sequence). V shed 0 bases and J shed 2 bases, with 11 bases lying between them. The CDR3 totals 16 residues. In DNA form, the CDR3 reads TGTGCCACCAGCAGAGATGGAGGGCTTGGCAATCAGCCCCAGCATTTT. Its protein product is CATSRDGGLGNQPQHF.

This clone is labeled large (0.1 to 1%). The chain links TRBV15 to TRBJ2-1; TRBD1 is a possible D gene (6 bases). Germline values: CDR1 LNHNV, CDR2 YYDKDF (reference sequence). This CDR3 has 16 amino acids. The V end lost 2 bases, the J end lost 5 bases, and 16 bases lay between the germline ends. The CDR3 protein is CATSRRSVRGNNEQFF. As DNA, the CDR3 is TGTGCCACCAGCAGAAGGTCCGTGAGGGGGAACAATGAGCAGTTCTTC.

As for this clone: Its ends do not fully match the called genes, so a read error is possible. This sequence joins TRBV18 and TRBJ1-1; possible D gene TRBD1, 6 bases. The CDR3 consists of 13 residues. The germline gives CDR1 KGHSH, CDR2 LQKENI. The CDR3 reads CASSPQGGDEAFF. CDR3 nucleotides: TGTGCCAGCTCCCCACAGGGCGGGGATGAAGCTTTCTTT.

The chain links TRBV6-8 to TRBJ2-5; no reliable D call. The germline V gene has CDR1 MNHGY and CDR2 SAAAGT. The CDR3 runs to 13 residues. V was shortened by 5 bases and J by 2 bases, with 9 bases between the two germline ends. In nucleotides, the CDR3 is TGTGCCAGCAGTGTAACAAGTCAAGAGACCCAGTACTTC. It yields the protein CASSVTSQETQYF.

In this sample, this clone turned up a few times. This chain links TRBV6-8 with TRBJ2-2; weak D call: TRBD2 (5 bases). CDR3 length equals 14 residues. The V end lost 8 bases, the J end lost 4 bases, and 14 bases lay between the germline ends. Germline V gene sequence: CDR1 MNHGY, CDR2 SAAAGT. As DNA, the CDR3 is TGTGCCAGCCGGAGCGTGGGGAGCACCGGGGAGCTGTTTTTT. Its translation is CASRSVGSTGELFF.

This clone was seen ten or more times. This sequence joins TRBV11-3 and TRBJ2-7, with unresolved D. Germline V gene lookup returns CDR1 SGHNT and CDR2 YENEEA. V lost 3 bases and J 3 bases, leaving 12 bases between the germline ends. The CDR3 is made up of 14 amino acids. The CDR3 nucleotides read TGTGCCAGCAGCTTTCGGACCCGAAGCTACGAGCAGTACTTC. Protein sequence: CASSFRTRSYEQYF.

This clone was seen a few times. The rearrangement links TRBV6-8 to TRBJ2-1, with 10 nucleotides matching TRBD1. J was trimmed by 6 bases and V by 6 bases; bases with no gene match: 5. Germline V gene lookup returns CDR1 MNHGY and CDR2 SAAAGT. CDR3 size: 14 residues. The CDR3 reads CASRGTGAGNEQFF. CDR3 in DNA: TGTGCCAGCAGGGGGACAGGGGCCGGCAATGAGCAGTTCTTC.

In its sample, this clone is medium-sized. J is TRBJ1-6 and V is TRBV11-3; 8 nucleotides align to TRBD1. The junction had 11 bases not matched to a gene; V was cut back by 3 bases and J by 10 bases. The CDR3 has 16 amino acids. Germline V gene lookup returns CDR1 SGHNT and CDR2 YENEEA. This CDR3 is CASSFGSTGVPSPLHF. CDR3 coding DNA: TGTGCCAGCAGCTTCGGGTCGACAGGGGTACCCTCACCCCTCCACTTT.